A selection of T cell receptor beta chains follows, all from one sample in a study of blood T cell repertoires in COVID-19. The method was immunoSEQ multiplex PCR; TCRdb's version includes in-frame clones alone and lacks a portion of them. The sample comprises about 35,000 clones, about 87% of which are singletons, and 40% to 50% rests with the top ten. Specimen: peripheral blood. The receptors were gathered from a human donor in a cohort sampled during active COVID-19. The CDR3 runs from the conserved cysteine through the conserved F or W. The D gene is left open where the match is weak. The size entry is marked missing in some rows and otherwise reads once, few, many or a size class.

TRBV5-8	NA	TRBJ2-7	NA	CASTRRGGTAKESSYEQYF	TGTGCCAGCACCCGTCGGGGCGGGACAGCAAAAGAGAGCTCCTACGAGCAGTACTTC
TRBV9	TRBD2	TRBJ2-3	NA	CASSTGGTRADTQYF	TGTGCCAGCAGCACCGGCGGGACTAGAGCAGATACGCAGTATTTT
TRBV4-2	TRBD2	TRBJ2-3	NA	CASSQERGAGASTDTQYF	TGTGCCAGCAGCCAAGAAAGGGGAGCGGGGGCTAGCACAGATACGCAGTATTTT
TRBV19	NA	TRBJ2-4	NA	CASSVTAPGIQYF	TGTGCCAGTAGTGTCACCGCCCCAGGCATTCAGTACTTC
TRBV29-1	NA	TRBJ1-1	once	CSVEDRVGGSTEAFF	TGCAGCGTTGAAGATCGTGTCGGGGGGAGCACTGAAGCTTTCTTT
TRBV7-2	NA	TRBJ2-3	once	CASSPLVGDTQYF	TGTGCCAGCAGCCCGCTAGTTGGAGATACGCAGTATTTT
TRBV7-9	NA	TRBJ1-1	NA	CASSSGQNTEAFF	TGTGCCAGCAGCTCAGGACAGAACACTGAAGCTTTCTTT
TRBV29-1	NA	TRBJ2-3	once	CSESTPGDTQYF	TGCAGCGAATCTACTCCCGGAGATACGCAGTATTTT
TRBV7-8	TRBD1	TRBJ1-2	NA	CASSPTGDGYTF	TGTGCCAGCAGCCCGACAGGGGATGGCTACACCTTC
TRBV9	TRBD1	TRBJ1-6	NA	CASSVDRVRNSPLHF	TGTGCCAGCAGCGTCGACAGGGTTCGTAATTCACCCCTCCACTTT
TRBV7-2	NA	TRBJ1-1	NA	CASSLALLSTEAFF	TGTGCCAGCAGCTTAGCCCTACTAAGTACTGAAGCTTTCTTT
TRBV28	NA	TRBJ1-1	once	CASSSPGVDTEAFF	TGTGCCAGCAGTTCCCCAGGGGTGGACACTGAAGCTTTCTTT
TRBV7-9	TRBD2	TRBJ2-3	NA	CASSSVTSGGEDTQYF	TGTGCCAGCAGCTCGGTGACTAGCGGGGGGGAAGATACGCAGTATTTT
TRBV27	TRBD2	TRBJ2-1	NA	CASSLSKAGRGDEQFF	TGTGCCAGCAGTTTATCGAAGGCAGGTCGGGGGGATGAGCAGTTCTTC
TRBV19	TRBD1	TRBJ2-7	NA	CASSVRDRGREQYF	TGTGCCAGTAGTGTCCGGGACAGGGGCCGAGAGCAGTACTTC
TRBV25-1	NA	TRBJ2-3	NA	CASSQAGSTDTQYF	TGTGCCAGCAGTCAGGCAGGTTCCACAGATACGCAGTATTTT
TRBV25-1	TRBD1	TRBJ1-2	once	CASKRQGAPGYTF	TGTGCCAGCAAGAGACAGGGGGCGCCTGGCTACACCTTC
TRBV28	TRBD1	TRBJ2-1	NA	CASSLDREKDNEQFF	TGTGCCAGCAGTTTAGACAGGGAGAAGGACAATGAGCAGTTCTTC
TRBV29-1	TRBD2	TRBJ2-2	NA	CSIGTSGTGELFF	TGCAGCATTGGGACTAGCGGCACCGGGGAGCTGTTTTTT
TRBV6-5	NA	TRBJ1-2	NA	CASSYRANYGYTF	TGTGCCAGCAGTTACCGGGCTAACTATGGCTACACCTTC
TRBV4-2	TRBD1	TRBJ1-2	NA	CASSQASSGTGYGYTF	TGTGCCAGCAGCCAAGCCTCCTCGGGGACAGGGTATGGCTACACCTTC
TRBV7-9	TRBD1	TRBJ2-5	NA	CASSFGQGAQETQYF	TGTGCCAGCAGCTTCGGACAGGGCGCTCAAGAGACCCAGTACTTC
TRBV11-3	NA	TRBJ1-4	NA	CASSLDGRSTGEKLFF	TGTGCCAGCAGCTTAGATGGTAGGAGCACCGGTGAAAAACTGTTTTTT
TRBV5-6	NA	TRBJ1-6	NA	CASSLGTANSPLHF	TGTGCCAGCAGCTTGGGGACAGCGAATTCACCCCTCCACTTT
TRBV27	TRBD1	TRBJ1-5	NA	CASRGLLNQPQHF	TGTGCCTCAAGGGGGCTCCTCAATCAGCCCCAGCATTTT
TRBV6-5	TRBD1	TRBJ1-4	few	CASSRQGASNEKLFF	TGTGCCAGCAGTCGCCAGGGGGCGTCGAATGAAAAACTGTTTTTT
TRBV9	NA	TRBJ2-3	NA	CASTVARADTQYF	TGTGCCAGCACGGTCGCACGGGCAGATACGCAGTATTTT
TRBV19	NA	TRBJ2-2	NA	CASSIPGRNTGELFF	TGTGCCAGTAGTATACCGGGAAGGAACACCGGGGAGCTGTTTTTT
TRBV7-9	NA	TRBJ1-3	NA	CASSFVQGNTIYF	TGTGCCAGCAGCTTCGTCCAGGGAAACACCATATATTTT
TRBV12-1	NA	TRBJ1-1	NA	CASSFDRGNTEAFF	TGTGCCAGCAGCTTCGACAGGGGCAACACTGAAGCTTTCTTT
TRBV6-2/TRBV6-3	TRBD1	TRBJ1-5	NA	CASSFRNDRGQSNQPQHF	TGTGCCAGCAGTTTCAGAAACGACAGGGGGCAAAGCAATCAGCCCCAGCATTTT
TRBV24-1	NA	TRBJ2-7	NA	CATSANSYEQYF	TGTGCCACCAGTGCTAACTCCTACGAGCAGTACTTC
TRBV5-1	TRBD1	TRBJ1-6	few	CASRQGGTGSPLHF	TGCGCCAGCAGGCAAGGGGGCACGGGTTCACCCCTCCACTTT
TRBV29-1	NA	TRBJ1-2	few	CSVAGIHYGYTF	TGCAGCGTTGCGGGGATTCACTATGGCTACACCTTC
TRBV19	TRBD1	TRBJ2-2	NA	CASSSGQTTGELFF	TGTGCCAGTAGCTCGGGACAGACTACCGGGGAGCTGTTTTTT
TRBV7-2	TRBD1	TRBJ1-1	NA	CASSFSGTAGQAFF	TGTGCCAGCAGCTTCTCCGGGACAGCAGGTCAAGCTTTCTTT
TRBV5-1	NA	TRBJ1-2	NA	CASSPVGEGQYGYTF	TGCGCCAGCAGCCCGGTAGGTGAAGGACAATATGGCTACACCTTC
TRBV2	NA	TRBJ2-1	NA	CASSEFVGGEQFF	TGTGCCAGCAGTGAGTTCGTCGGGGGTGAGCAGTTCTTC
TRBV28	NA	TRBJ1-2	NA	CASSLGIGVGGYTF	TGTGCCAGCAGTTTGGGTATAGGGGTGGGTGGCTACACCTTC
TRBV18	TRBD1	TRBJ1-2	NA	CASSPGQGFYGYTF	TGTGCCAGCTCACCTGGACAGGGTTTTTATGGCTACACCTTC
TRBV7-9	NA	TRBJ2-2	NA	CASSLMTETGELFF	TGTGCCAGCAGCCTTATGACAGAAACCGGGGAGCTGTTTTTT
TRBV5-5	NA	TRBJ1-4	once	CASSQTGVKLFF	TGTGCCAGCAGCCAAACGGGGGTGAAACTGTTTTTT
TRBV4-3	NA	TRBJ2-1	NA	CASSQEGRDFYNEQFF	TGCGCCAGCAGCCAAGAAGGGCGGGACTTCTACAATGAGCAGTTCTTC